These 26 T cell receptor beta chains were all obtained from the same sample, sequenced in a study of response to subunit inactivated influenza vaccine. TCRdb called the RT-PCR reads again in MiXCR, with one record for every CDR3 protein. The table shows about 580,000 distinct CDR3 sequences, with 12% to 15% occurring only once. Sequences were derived from PBMCs from blood, sampled approximately 13 days after vaccination. The receptors here all came from a man aged 45 to 65 who received an inactivated influenza vaccine.

This clonotype has a handful of counts. The V call is TRBV20-1, the J call TRBJ1-5; D gene ambiguous. The CDR3 is 14 amino acids. With 3 bases removed from V and 6 bases from J, the gap between germline ends came to 15 bases. Looked up from germline, CDR1 is DFQATT and CDR2 is SNEGSKA (reference sequence). CDR3 loop: CSASVLDGLQPQHF. Written as DNA, the CDR3 is TGCAGTGCTAGTGTGCTCGACGGCCTTCAGCCCCAGCATTTT.

The J gene is TRBJ2-1, the V gene TRBV7-3; TRBD1 agrees at 8 bases. J lost 2 bases, V lost 4 bases, and 4 bases had no gene match. Germline values: CDR1 SGHTA, CDR2 FQGTGA. This CDR3 has 15 amino acids. CDR3 coding DNA: TGTGCCAGCAGCTCCTCCAGGGGGCCCTACAATGAGCAGTTCTTC. Its translation is CASSSSRGPYNEQFF.

This clonotype was found a few times. The CDR3 bases are TGCAGCGTGACGGGCCCCACTGAAGCTTTCTTT. It is translated as CSVTGPTEAFF. The chain combines TRBV29-1 with TRBJ1-1; no reliable D call. CDR1 is SQVTM, CDR2 ANQGSEA, per germline. This CDR3 contains 11 residues. Trimming left V 6 bases short and J 4 bases short, with 9 bases between.

The V call is TRBV24-1, the J call TRBJ2-2, with D possibly TRBD1 on 6 matching bases. Trimming took 0 bases from V and 4 from J, leaving 14 bases between them. Looked up from germline, CDR1 is KGHDR and CDR2 is SFDVKD. This CDR3 contains 17 residues. For the CDR3, the DNA is TGTGCCACCAGTGATTTGCAATGGGGGCGAGGCACCGGGGAGCTGTTTTTT. It yields the protein CATSDLQWGRGTGELFF.

As to this clonotype: The junction departs from germline at one end; a sequencing error may be responsible. The J gene is TRBJ2-1, the V gene TRBV11-2, with a weak D call TRBD1 (6 bases). Per the germline V gene, CDR1 is SGHAT and CDR2 is FQNNGV. CDR3 length equals 14 residues. The CDR3 region is CARSSPGQLNEQFF. For the CDR3, the DNA is TGTGCCAGAAGCTCCCCCGGACAGCTCAATGAGCAGTTCTTC.

CDR3 region: CASSRGDLANEKLFF. In nucleotides, the CDR3 is TGTGCCAGCAGCCGGGGGGACCTGGCTAATGAAAAACTGTTTTTT. The chain carries TRBV7-8 and TRBJ1-4, with D perhaps TRBD1 (5 bases). This CDR3 is built from 15 residues. The germline CDR1 and CDR2 sequences are SGHVS and FQNEAQ. V lost 5 bases to trimming and J lost 3 bases, with 13 bases between them.

This clonotype was seen only a few times. The chain joins TRBV24-1 to TRBJ2-1; D might be TRBD1 (6 bases). Trimming left V 3 bases short and J 0 bases short, with 11 bases between. Germline V gene data show CDR1 as KGHDR and CDR2 as SFDVKD. The CDR3 has 16 amino acids. CDR3 loop: CATSDPGHPSYNEQFF. In DNA, the CDR3 is TGTGCCACCAGTGATCCGGGACATCCCTCCTACAATGAGCAGTTCTTC.

The chain is built from TRBV4-2 and TRBJ2-7; D unresolved. V was cut by 10 bases and J by 2 bases, with 18 bases left in between. Germline-derived CDR1 and CDR2 are LGHNA and YNFKEQ. The CDR3 has 14 amino acids. The CDR3 DNA is TGTGCCATGAGCCTCGGGCTCAACACCTACGAGCAGTACTTC. This gives the protein CAMSLGLNTYEQYF.

This clonotype was counted ten times or more. The chain employs TRBV29-1 and TRBJ2-1; 8 nucleotides match TRBD2. The V gene end was trimmed by 4 bases and the J gene end by 6 bases; junction bases not matched to a gene: 2. Germline lookup yields CDR1 SQVTM and CDR2 ANQGSEA. CDR3 length: 12 residues. CDR3 nucleotide sequence: TGCAGCGTTGGGGGGACTAGCAATGAGCAGTTCTTC. Protein product: CSVGGTSNEQFF.

CDR3: CASSAGTSGKDTQYF. In DNA, the CDR3 is TGCGCCAGCAGCGCCGGGACTAGCGGGAAGGATACGCAGTATTTT. The V call is TRBV5-1, the J call TRBJ2-3; 13 bases are a match to TRBD2. The CDR3 contains 15 residues. V dropped 4 bases and J dropped 6; count of bases not matched to a gene: 5. CDR1 is SGHRS and CDR2 is YFSETQ in the germline V gene.

Ten or more counts support this clonotype. The rearrangement uses TRBV7-9 and TRBJ2-1, with 10 bases fitting TRBD1. The CDR3 covers 15 residues. The V gene's germline CDR1 is SEHNR and CDR2 FQNEAQ (reference sequence). The trim removed 5 bases at V and 8 bases at J, leaving 9 bases unmatched. CDR3 residues: CASSLLRDRGHEQFF. In DNA, the CDR3 is TGTGCCAGCAGCCTCCTCCGGGACAGGGGCCATGAGCAGTTCTTC.

This clonotype was counted only a few times. This chain uses TRBV2 with TRBJ2-1, with TRBD2 identical over 9 bases. The CDR3 sequence is 17 residues long. Germline-derived CDR1 and CDR2 are SNHLY and FYNNEI. Unmatched junction bases numbered 14, after V lost 3 bases and J lost 8 bases. The CDR3 coding sequence is TGTGCCAGCAGTGATTTTGATTTGCTAGCGGGGTTAGATGAGCAGTTCTTC. Translating it yields CASSDFDLLAGLDEQFF.

This clonotype was seen a few times. The chain couples TRBV15 to TRBJ2-1, with 7 bases matching TRBD1. CDR1 is LNHNV, CDR2 YYDKDF, per germline (reference sequence). Losses at the gene ends were 2 bases for V and 5 bases for J; bases not matched to a gene: 15. The CDR3 is 18 residues long. CDR3 in DNA: TGTGCCACCAGCAGAACCAGGACAGGCCACGAATCGGACAATGAGCAGTTCTTC. Translation gives CATSRTRTGHESDNEQFF.

This clonotype was seen a handful of times. V usage is TRBV2 and J usage is TRBJ1-1; D is ambiguous. The CDR3 loop spans 13 amino acids. V was pared by 3 bases and J by 0 bases, with 5 bases between. Germline-derived CDR1 and CDR2 are SNHLY and FYNNEI. CDR3 loop: CASSEELNTEAFF. The CDR3 DNA reads TGTGCCAGCAGTGAGGAGTTGAACACTGAAGCTTTCTTT. The full variable domain, its missing parts supplied by reference TRBV2 and TRBJ1-1, is EPEVTQTPSHQVTQMGQEVILRCVPISNHLYFYWYRQILGQKVEFLVSFYNNEISEKSEIFDDQFSVERPDGSNFTLKIRSTKLEDSAMYFCASSEELNTEAFFGQGTRLTVV.

The V and J genes are TRBV6-5 and TRBJ2-1, with 7 bases identical to TRBD1. V gave up 0 bases and J gave up 1 base; unmatched junction bases: 12. There are 19 residues in the CDR3. CDR1 is MNHEY and CDR2 is SVGAGI in the germline V gene. This CDR3 reads CASSYSSNRQGHSYNEQFF. For the CDR3, the DNA is TGTGCCAGCAGTTACTCGAGCAACCGACAGGGCCATTCCTACAATGAGCAGTTCTTC.

This clonotype turned up a few times. The rearrangement uses TRBV7-3 and TRBJ2-1; possibly TRBD2 for D (5 bases). Trimming stripped 3 bases from V and 5 bases from J, with 17 bases between. CDR1 and CDR2 (germline): SGHTA, FQGTGA. CDR3 length equals 16 residues. The CDR3 loop reads CASSLGSAERNNEQFF. The CDR3 region has the DNA TGTGCCAGCAGCTTGGGCTCAGCGGAGCGGAACAATGAGCAGTTCTTC.

Many counts were recorded for this clonotype. The rearrangement links TRBV3-1 to TRBJ2-3; the match to TRBD2 covers 10 bases. CDR3 size: 16 residues. The J segment lost 6 bases and the V segment lost 5 bases, leaving 11 bases of the junction unmatched. CDR1 is LGHDT and CDR2 is YNNKEL in the germline V gene (reference sequence). CDR3 coding DNA: TGTGCCAGCAGCACTGGCTGGGCTAGCGGGAGCGATACGCAGTATTTT. This gives the protein CASSTGWASGSDTQYF.

V is TRBV6-2 or TRBV6-3 and J is TRBJ2-7, with a possible D match to TRBD2 (6 bases). The CDR3 has 15 amino acids. Germline V gives CDR1 MNHEY, CDR2 SVGEGT. V was cut by 5 bases and J by 1 base, with 15 bases left in between. The CDR3 reads CASSPQGLRSYEQYF. The CDR3 nucleotides read TGTGCCAGCAGTCCCCAGGGACTGAGATCCTACGAGCAGTACTTC.

This clonotype was observed many times. The chain has TRBV5-1 and TRBJ2-2, with 11 positions matching TRBD2. The germline V gene encodes CDR1 SGHRS and CDR2 YFSETQ. This CDR3 contains 16 residues. Unmatched junction bases numbered 8, after V lost 4 bases and J lost 6 bases. The CDR3 spells CASSHGTSGNSGELFF. The CDR3 DNA is TGCGCCAGCAGCCACGGGACTAGCGGTAATTCCGGGGAGCTGTTTTTT.

This chain uses TRBV7-3 with TRBJ2-5, with D perhaps matching TRBD1 (6 bases). The CDR3 has 15 residues. V was clipped by 5 bases and J by 1 base, with 14 bases between them. CDR1 and CDR2 from the germline V gene are SGHTA and FQGTGA. The CDR3 nucleotides read TGTGCCAGCAGCCAGACAGGATTGGTCCAAGAGACCCAGTACTTC. Encoded protein: CASSQTGLVQETQYF.

The chain couples TRBV3-1 to TRBJ1-4; 8 positions agree with TRBD1. CDR1 and CDR2 from the germline V gene are LGHDT and YNNKEL (reference sequence). The CDR3 runs 17 residues. Germline trimming cut 4 bases from V and 8 bases from J; bases unmatched to any gene: 15. In nucleotides, the CDR3 is TGTGCCAGCAGCCGGTCCCTTCGACAGGGGTTTGAAGAAAAACTGTTTTTT. It translates to CASSRSLRQGFEEKLFF.

This clonotype has a count of ten or more. V and J are TRBV5-1 and TRBJ1-1; TRBD1 aligns across 7 bases. The CDR3 is 14 residues long. Germline CDR1 is SGHRS and CDR2 is YFSETQ. With 3 bases clipped from V and 0 bases from J, the junction kept 2 bases outside the gene matches. CDR3 sequence reads: CASSWGQMNTEAFF. The CDR3 nucleotides are TGCGCCAGCAGCTGGGGACAGATGAACACTGAAGCTTTCTTT.

The chain links TRBV7-8 to TRBJ2-7; TRBD2 matches at 9 bases. V was pared by 5 bases and J by 3 bases, with 11 bases of the junction left unmatched. This CDR3 comprises 16 residues. Germline CDR1 and CDR2: SGHVS and FQNEAQ. The CDR3 region has the DNA TGTGCCAGCAGCCGGAACCGGGCTAGCGGGGTCTACGAGCAGTACTTC. Translation gives CASSRNRASGVYEQYF.

The chain couples TRBV7-2 to TRBJ2-5; D unresolved. V shed 1 base and J shed 4 bases, with 10 bases lying between them. Germline assignment: CDR1 SGHTA and CDR2 FQGNSA. The CDR3 extends over 14 amino acids. The CDR3 DNA reads as TGTGCCAGCAGCTTAGGTTTTGGCTCAGAGACCCAGTACTTC. The encoded protein is CASSLGFGSETQYF.

In nucleotides, the CDR3 is TGTGCCAGCAGCCAAGGGAGACAGGGTCGGACTGAAGCTTTCTTT. It specifies CASSQGRQGRTEAFF. The V call is TRBV3-1, the J call TRBJ1-1; 7 bases map to TRBD1. V was pared by 1 base and J by 5 bases, with 7 bases of the junction left unmatched. The CDR3 covers 15 residues. Looked up from germline, CDR1 is LGHDT and CDR2 is YNNKEL (reference sequence).

The chain's CDR3 is CASSPDRLAEAFF. Here the CDR3 DNA reads TGTGCCAGCTCCCCAGACAGGCTCGCTGAAGCTTTCTTT. V gene TRBV18 combines with J gene TRBJ1-1; D possibly corresponds to TRBD1 (6 bases). The germline CDR1 and CDR2 sequences are KGHSH and LQKENI. The V end lost 6 bases, the J end lost 6 bases, and 14 bases lay between the germline ends. The CDR3 contains 13 residues.